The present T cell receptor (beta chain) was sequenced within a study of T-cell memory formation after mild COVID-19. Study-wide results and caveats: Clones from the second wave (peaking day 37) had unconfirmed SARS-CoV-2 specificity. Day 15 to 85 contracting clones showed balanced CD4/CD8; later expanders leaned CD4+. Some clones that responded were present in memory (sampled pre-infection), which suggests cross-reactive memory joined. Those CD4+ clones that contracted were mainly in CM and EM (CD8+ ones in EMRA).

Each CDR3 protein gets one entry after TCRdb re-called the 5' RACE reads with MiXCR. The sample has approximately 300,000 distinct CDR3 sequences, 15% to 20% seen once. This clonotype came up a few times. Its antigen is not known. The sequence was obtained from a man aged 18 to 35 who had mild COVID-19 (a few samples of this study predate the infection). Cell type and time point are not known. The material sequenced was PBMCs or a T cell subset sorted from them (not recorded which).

The DNA of the CDR3 is TGTGCCTGCTCAATCGGACAGGGGTCATTAACCGGCTACACCTTC. Encoded protein: CACSIGQGSLTGYTF. The rearrangement links TRBV7-9 to TRBJ1-2, with TRBD1 matching 9 bases. With V trimmed by 11 bases and J by 8 bases, 18 bases remained unmatched. This CDR3 has 15 amino acids. Germline values: CDR1 SEHNR, CDR2 FQNEAQ (reference sequence).